Listed below are T cell receptor beta chains from one sample, sequenced in a study of CD8+ T cells in alopecia areata. Clones were read by immunoSEQ multiplex PCR, and TCRdb kept only the in-frame ones, dropping some. The sample has about 150,000 clones; roughly 65% are singletons. The sequenced sample was CD4+ T cells sorted from blood, obtained at week 4, from a patient treated with tofacitinib. The source of these receptors is a human donor with alopecia areata. The CDR3 runs from the conserved cysteine through the conserved F or W. The D gene is left open where the match is weak. Part of the rows lack a size; the others show once, few, many or a class for expanded clones.

CASREQGRAKNIQYF	TGTGCCAGCAGAGAACAGGGTCGGGCCAAAAACATTCAGTACTTC	NA	NA	15	TRBJ2-4	TRBV2
CASSLTGGSNQPQHF	TGTGCCAGCAGTCTAACAGGGGGGAGCAATCAGCCCCAGCATTTT	TRBD1	NA	15	TRBJ1-5	TRBV6-5
CSVILLVYGTQYF	TGCAGCGTTATCCTACTAGTTTACGGGACCCAGTACTTC	NA	NA	13	TRBJ2-5	TRBV29-1
CASSFRVMADTQYF	TGTGCCAGCAGCTTCCGGGTTATGGCAGATACGCAGTATTTT	NA	few	14	TRBJ2-3	TRBV11-2
CASSSQGANQPQHF	TGTGCCAGCAGCTCGCAGGGGGCCAATCAGCCCCAGCATTTT	TRBD1	once	14	TRBJ1-5	TRBV7-9
CASSEGRGSNTEAFF	TGTGCCAGCAGTGAGGGCAGGGGATCGAACACTGAAGCTTTCTTT	NA	NA	15	TRBJ1-1	TRBV25-1
CACYSRKNYGYTF	TGTGCCTGTTACAGCAGGAAGAACTATGGCTACACCTTC	NA	NA	13	TRBJ1-2	TRBV30
CAWSFGAGNGYTF	TGTGCCTGGAGTTTCGGGGCAGGGAATGGCTACACCTTC	NA	NA	13	TRBJ1-2	TRBV30
CASSINRASTDTQYF	TGTGCCAGCAGTATAAACAGGGCTAGCACAGATACGCAGTATTTT	NA	once	15	TRBJ2-3	TRBV27
CASSLEAGQGAYEQYF	TGCGCCAGCAGCTTGGAAGCGGGACAGGGGGCTTACGAGCAGTACTTC	TRBD1	few	16	TRBJ2-7	TRBV5-1
CSAASAETQYF	TGCAGTGCCGCCTCCGCAGAGACCCAGTACTTC	NA	NA	11	TRBJ2-5	TRBV20-1
CATSRDVGGFNSPLHF	TGTGCCACCAGCAGAGATGTCGGCGGGTTTAATTCACCCCTCCACTTT	NA	NA	16	TRBJ1-6	TRBV15
CASSQPGQGLNSPLHF	TGCGCCAGCAGCCAACCGGGACAGGGGCTCAATTCACCCCTCCACTTT	TRBD1	NA	16	TRBJ1-6	TRBV4-1
CASSYGRENTEAFF	TGTGCCAGCAGTTACGGGCGAGAAAACACTGAAGCTTTCTTT	NA	NA	14	TRBJ1-1	TRBV6-5
CASSGQAAPNSPLHF	TGTGCCAGCAGCGGACAGGCAGCACCCAATTCACCCCTCCACTTT	TRBD1	NA	15	TRBJ1-6	TRBV6-1
CASSLDGNTIYF	TGCGCCAGCAGCTTGGATGGAAACACCATATATTTT	NA	NA	12	TRBJ1-3	TRBV5-1
CSARTGTLFGYTF	TGCAGCGCACGGACAGGGACTCTATTTGGCTACACCTTC	TRBD1	NA	13	TRBJ1-2	TRBV29-1
CSVVYGGRSYF	TGCAGCGTTGTATATGGGGGGCGTTCGTACTTC	NA	NA	11	TRBJ2-7	TRBV29-1
CAIRGFEEGGYTF	TGTGCCATCAGGGGTTTCGAGGAGGGAGGCTACACCTTC	NA	NA	13	TRBJ1-2	TRBV10-3
CASSLEYEQYF	TGCGCCAGCAGCTTGGAGTACGAGCAGTACTTC	NA	NA	11	TRBJ2-7	TRBV5-1
CASSPTGKNIQYF	TGCGCCAGCAGCCCTACAGGGAAAAACATTCAGTACTTC	NA	few	13	TRBJ2-4	TRBV4-3
CASSATGGNSPLHF	TGTGCCAGCAGTGCGACAGGGGGGAATTCACCCCTCCACTTT	TRBD1	NA	14	TRBJ1-6	TRBV6-6
CSVVPGLRLETQYF	TGCAGCGTGGTACCGGGACTAAGATTGGAGACCCAGTACTTC	TRBD2	NA	14	TRBJ2-5	TRBV29-1